What follows are 11 T cell receptor beta chains derived from one specimen sequenced in a study of OX40 agonist ivuxolimab in advanced cancers. Sequencing used immunoSEQ multiplex PCR; TCRdb keeps in-frame clones, though not all of them. The profile shows more than 95,000 clones, 85% to 95% of them singletons. This sample comprised CD4+ or CD8+ T cells sorted from blood, obtained in a trial of the OX40 agonist ivuxolimab. These receptors were taken from an adult with an advanced solid tumor such as melanoma, head and neck, liver or kidney cancer.

The CDR3 loop reads CASSSGQGVETQYF. The CDR3 bases are TGTGCCAGCAGCTCGGGACAGGGGGTTGAGACCCAGTACTTC. The chain carries TRBV5-4 and TRBJ2-5; 11 nucleotides match TRBD1. Germline CDR1 reads SGHNT; CDR2 reads YYREEE (reference sequence). Germline trimming cut 3 bases from V and 5 bases from J; bases unmatched to any gene: 3. The CDR3 spans 14 residues.

The chain combines TRBV28 with TRBJ1-5; D is ambiguous. This CDR3 has 14 residues. Germline assignment: CDR1 MDHEN and CDR2 SYDVKM. V lost 11 bases and J 0 bases, leaving 14 bases between the germline ends. The CDR3 loop is CAHRAGHSNQPQHF. CDR3 in DNA: TGTGCCCACCGGGCCGGGCATAGCAATCAGCCCCAGCATTTT.

J is TRBJ2-2 and V is TRBV6-5, with D perhaps matching TRBD1 or TRBD2 (5 bases each). CDR1 and CDR2 from the germline V gene are MNHEY and SVGAGI. CDR3 length equals 16 residues. The ends were cut back, 4 bases at V and 6 bases at J, with 18 bases in the middle. This CDR3 reads CASSWPSGPQAGELFF. In nucleotides, the CDR3 is TGTGCCAGCAGTTGGCCCTCGGGACCCCAGGCCGGGGAGCTGTTTTTT.

The V call is TRBV11-2, the J call TRBJ2-3; D is possibly TRBD1 or TRBD2 (7 bases each). The length of the CDR3 is 18 residues. Per germline, CDR1 SGHAT and CDR2 FQNNGV. V dropped 4 bases and J dropped 3 bases, with 23 bases sitting between them. The CDR3 DNA reads TGTGCCAGCAGCTACAGGGGCCTAGCGGCGGCGGGGACAGATACGCAGTATTTT. Translating gives CASSYRGLAAAGTDTQYF.

This chain joins TRBV11-3 and TRBJ2-5; 15 positions agree with TRBD2. The CDR3 has 17 residues. Trimming took 5 bases from V and 3 from J; bases not matched to a gene: 7. Germline CDR1 and CDR2: SGHNT and YENEEA. The CDR3 DNA sequence: TGTGCCAGCAGCCCCCGGACTAGCGGGAGGGCCGAAGAGACCCAGTACTTC. As protein: CASSPRTSGRAEETQYF. Full variable domain (rest looked up from reference TRBV11-3 and TRBJ2-5): EAGVVQSPRYKIIEKKQPVAFWCNPISGHNTLYWYLQNLGQGPELLIRYENEEAVDDSQLPKDRFSAERLKGVDSTLKIQPAELGDSAVYLCASSPRTSGRAEETQYFGPGTRLLVL.

This clone has just one count. The chain recombines TRBV5-1 with TRBJ2-1, with 13 positions matching TRBD2. Germline V gene lookup returns CDR1 SGHRS and CDR2 YFSETQ. The CDR3 sequence is 16 residues long. J gave up 6 bases and V 1 base, and 4 bases lay outside the gene matches. CDR3 bases: TGCGCCAGCAGCTTGATCGGACTAGCGGGAGTCAATGAGCAGTTCTTC. Amino acid sequence: CASSLIGLAGVNEQFF.

This clone was seen just once. V usage is TRBV9 and J usage is TRBJ2-2; D is undetermined. This CDR3 contains 15 residues. Trimming stripped 1 base from V and 6 bases from J, with 13 bases between. Germline lookup yields CDR1 SGDLS and CDR2 YYNGEE. The CDR3 bases are TGTGCCAGCAGCGTAAGTGCCTACCCGGCCGGGGAGCTGTTTTTT. It translates to CASSVSAYPAGELFF.

The V and J genes are TRBV6-1 and TRBJ1-2; 7 bases are shared with TRBD1. From germline, CDR1 is MNHNS and CDR2 SASEGT. The CDR3 is made up of 13 amino acids. Trimming took 5 bases from V and 2 from J; bases not matched to a gene: 2. CDR3 DNA sequence: TGTGCCAGCAGTAAGGACAGGAACTATGGCTACACCTTC. As protein: CASSKDRNYGYTF.

The chain's CDR3 is CASSLEGYNQPQHF. The CDR3 DNA reads TGTGCCAGCAGCTTAGAAGGATACAATCAGCCCCAGCATTTT. This sequence joins TRBV11-2 and TRBJ1-5, with D hard to call. The CDR3 runs to 14 residues. V lost 0 bases to trimming and J lost 3 bases, with 6 bases between them. Germline V lookup: CDR1 SGHAT, CDR2 FQNNGV.

J is TRBJ1-6 and V is TRBV7-3; D is unresolved. The germline V and J ends were trimmed by 8 bases and 7 bases, with 9 bases remaining between them. The CDR3 has 12 amino acids. Germline-derived CDR1 and CDR2 are SGHTA and FQGTGA. The CDR3: CASSGTNSPLHF. For the CDR3, the DNA is TGTGCCAGCTCCGGCACCAATTCACCCCTCCACTTT.

The J gene is TRBJ2-1, the V gene TRBV7-2, with 11 nucleotides matching TRBD2. CDR3 length: 15 amino acids. Unmatched junction bases numbered 1, after V lost 3 bases and J lost 3 bases. Per the germline V gene, CDR1 is SGHTA and CDR2 is FQGNSA. The CDR3 sequence: CASSLTSGDYNEQFF. CDR3 DNA sequence: TGTGCCAGCAGCTTGACTAGCGGGGACTACAATGAGCAGTTCTTC.